Listed below are T cell receptor beta chains from one sample, sequenced in a study of early T cells in non-severe SARS-CoV-2 infection. TCRdb independently ran MiXCR on the 5' RACE reads; one entry per CDR3 protein. The repertoire holds about 110,000 distinct CDR3 sequences, with about an eighth as singletons. Material for sequencing was whole blood. These receptors all come from an adult who was a healthcare worker with PCR-confirmed SARS-CoV-2 infection or an uninfected control (not recorded which). Each CDR3 is given with its conserved first and last residue. Fields, in order: D gene, clone size, J gene, V gene, CDR3 protein, CDR3 DNA. The D gene is left open where the match is weak. The size field is filled for only some rows; it gives once, few, many or a size class.

D: -
size: few
J: TRBJ1-2
V: TRBV4-2
CDR3: CASSQANGLGYGYTF
DNA: TGTGCCAGCAGCCAAGCTAACGGGTTAGGGTATGGCTACACCTTC

D: -
size: -
J: TRBJ2-2
V: TRBV7-2
CDR3: CASSLALATGELFF
DNA: TGTGCCAGCAGCTTAGCGCTTGCTACCGGGGAGCTGTTTTTT

D: -
size: -
J: TRBJ2-3
V: TRBV11-3
CDR3: CASSLEGRRTDTQYF
DNA: TGTGCCAGCAGCTTAGAGGGGCGACGCACAGATACGCAGTATTTT

D: TRBD1
size: -
J: TRBJ1-2
V: TRBV24-1
CDR3: CATAGDSGYTF
DNA: TGTGCCACCGCCGGGGACAGTGGCTACACCTTC

D: -
size: -
J: TRBJ1-4
V: TRBV2
CDR3: CASSEGGDANEKLFF
DNA: TGTGCCAGCAGTGAAGGGGGGGACGCCAATGAAAAACTGTTTTTT

D: -
size: -
J: TRBJ1-5
V: TRBV10-3
CDR3: CAISDTPMNQPQHF
DNA: TGTGCCATCAGTGATACTCCGATGAATCAGCCCCAGCATTTT

D: -
size: once
J: TRBJ2-1
V: TRBV24-1
CDR3: CATSDFGDNEQFF
DNA: TGTGCCACCAGTGATTTTGGGGACAATGAGCAGTTCTTC

D: -
size: few
J: TRBJ1-3
V: TRBV2
CDR3: CASSEGRVSGNTIYF
DNA: TGTGCCAGCAGTGAAGGCAGGGTCTCTGGAAACACCATATATTTT

D: -
size: -
J: TRBJ2-1
V: TRBV12-3/TRBV12-4
CDR3: CASSYSDNEQFF
DNA: TGTGCCAGCAGTTATAGTGACAATGAGCAGTTCTTC

D: TRBD1
size: -
J: TRBJ2-7
V: TRBV25-1
CDR3: CVSGDRANEQYF
DNA: TGTGTCAGCGGAGACAGGGCTAACGAGCAGTACTTC

D: -
size: many
J: TRBJ2-1
V: TRBV28
CDR3: CASSPRGQIYNEQFF
DNA: TGTGCCAGCAGTCCCAGGGGCCAGATTTACAATGAGCAGTTCTTC

D: -
size: many
J: TRBJ1-2
V: TRBV4-1
CDR3: CASSQDGGGVYGYTF
DNA: TGCGCCAGCAGCCAAGACGGCGGGGGCGTCTATGGCTACACCTTC

D: TRBD2
size: -
J: TRBJ2-1
V: TRBV5-1
CDR3: CANSFIAGTSYNEQFF
DNA: TGCGCCAACAGCTTCATAGCGGGGACAAGCTACAATGAGCAGTTCTTC

D: -
size: -
J: TRBJ1-2
V: TRBV30
CDR3: CAWDGKWIHYTF
DNA: TGTGCCTGGGACGGGAAGTGGATCCACTACACCTTC

D: -
size: many
J: TRBJ2-2
V: TRBV7-9
CDR3: CASSFNTGELFF
DNA: TGTGCCAGCAGCTTTAACACCGGGGAGCTGTTTTTT

D: TRBD1
size: -
J: TRBJ1-2
V: TRBV4-1
CDR3: CASSQDDRARRF
DNA: TGCGCCAGCAGCCAAGATGACAGGGCCAGAAGGTTC

D: TRBD1
size: -
J: TRBJ1-2
V: TRBV10-3
CDR3: CAISEGQGYGYTF
DNA: TGTGCCATCAGTGAGGGACAGGGGTATGGCTACACCTTC

D: TRBD2
size: many
J: TRBJ2-1
V: TRBV2
CDR3: CASRLSGGASNEQFF
DNA: TGTGCCAGCAGACTGAGCGGGGGGGCCTCCAATGAGCAGTTCTTC

D: -
size: few
J: TRBJ1-3
V: TRBV4-2
CDR3: CASSQEGRVPGNTIYF
DNA: TGTGCCAGCAGCCAAGAGGGTAGGGTCCCTGGAAACACCATATATTTT

D: -
size: many
J: TRBJ1-2
V: TRBV10-3
CDR3: CAIRAGAGGYTF
DNA: TGTGCCATCAGGGCCGGGGCTGGTGGCTACACCTTC

D: -
size: many
J: TRBJ1-1
V: TRBV16
CDR3: CASSQSLQGKTEAFF
DNA: TGTGCCAGCAGCCAATCCTTGCAGGGAAAGACTGAAGCTTTCTTT

D: -
size: few
J: TRBJ1-2
V: TRBV5-1
CDR3: CASRRDTAPIGYTF
DNA: TGCGCCAGCCGAAGGGACACCGCCCCCATAGGCTACACCTTC

D: TRBD2
size: many
J: TRBJ2-5
V: TRBV19
CDR3: CASSADLAGVETQYF
DNA: TGTGCCAGTAGTGCCGACCTAGCGGGAGTAGAGACCCAGTACTTC

D: TRBD1
size: few
J: TRBJ2-7
V: TRBV20-1
CDR3: CSAEHRGRDHEQYF
DNA: TGCAGTGCGGAACACAGGGGGCGCGACCACGAGCAGTACTTC

D: TRBD2
size: many
J: TRBJ2-1
V: TRBV11-2
CDR3: CASSLGPAAGDLNEQFF
DNA: TGTGCCAGCAGCTTAGGCCCAGCGGCGGGGGACCTCAATGAGCAGTTCTTC

D: -
size: many
J: TRBJ1-4
V: TRBV2
CDR3: CASLPGHRAGKLFF
DNA: TGTGCCAGCCTTCCTGGACATCGGGCGGGAAAACTGTTTTTT

D: TRBD1
size: few
J: TRBJ1-3
V: TRBV7-9
CDR3: CASSSGRTGAGNTIYF
DNA: TGTGCCAGCAGCTCCGGACGGACAGGTGCGGGAAACACCATATATTTT

D: TRBD1
size: many
J: TRBJ1-2
V: TRBV7-9
CDR3: CASSFSDRQYGYTF
DNA: TGTGCCAGCAGCTTCTCGGACAGGCAATATGGCTACACCTTC

D: -
size: few
J: TRBJ2-4
V: TRBV24-1
CDR3: CATSDSMDLTAKNIQYF
DNA: TGTGCCACCAGTGATTCAATGGACTTGACAGCCAAAAACATTCAGTACTTC

D: -
size: many
J: TRBJ2-3
V: TRBV3-1
CDR3: CASSQVSLGTDTQYF
DNA: TGTGCCAGCAGCCAAGTCAGTTTAGGCACAGATACGCAGTATTTT

D: -
size: -
J: TRBJ1-5
V: TRBV5-1
CDR3: CASSLSGDNQPQHF
DNA: TGCGCCAGCAGCTTGTCAGGGGATAATCAGCCCCAGCATTTT